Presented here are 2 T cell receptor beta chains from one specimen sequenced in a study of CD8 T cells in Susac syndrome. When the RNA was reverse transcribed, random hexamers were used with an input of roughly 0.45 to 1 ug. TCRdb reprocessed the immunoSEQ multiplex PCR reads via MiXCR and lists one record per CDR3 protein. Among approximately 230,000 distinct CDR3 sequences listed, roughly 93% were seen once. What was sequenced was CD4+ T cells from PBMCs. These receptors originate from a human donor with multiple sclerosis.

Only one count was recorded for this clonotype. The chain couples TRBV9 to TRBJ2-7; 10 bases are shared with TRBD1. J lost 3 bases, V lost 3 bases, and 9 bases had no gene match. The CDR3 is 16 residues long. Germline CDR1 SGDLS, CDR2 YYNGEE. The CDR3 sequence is CASSEEGTGESYEQYV. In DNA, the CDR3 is TGTGCCAGCAGCGAAGAGGGGACAGGGGAAAGCTACGAGCAGTACGTC.

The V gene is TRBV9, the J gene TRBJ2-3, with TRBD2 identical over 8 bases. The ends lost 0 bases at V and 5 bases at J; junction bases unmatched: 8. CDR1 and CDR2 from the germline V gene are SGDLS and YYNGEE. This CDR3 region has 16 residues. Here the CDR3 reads CASSVGAGEGEDTQYF. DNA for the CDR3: TGTGCCAGCAGCGTAGGAGCGGGAGAAGGTGAAGATACGCAGTATTTT. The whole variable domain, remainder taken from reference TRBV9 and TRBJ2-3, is DSGVTQTPKHLITATGQRVTLRCSPRSGDLSVYWYQQSLDQGLQFLIQYYNGEERAKGNILERFSAQQFPDLHSELNLSSLELGDSALYFCASSVGAGEGEDTQYFGPGTRLTVL.